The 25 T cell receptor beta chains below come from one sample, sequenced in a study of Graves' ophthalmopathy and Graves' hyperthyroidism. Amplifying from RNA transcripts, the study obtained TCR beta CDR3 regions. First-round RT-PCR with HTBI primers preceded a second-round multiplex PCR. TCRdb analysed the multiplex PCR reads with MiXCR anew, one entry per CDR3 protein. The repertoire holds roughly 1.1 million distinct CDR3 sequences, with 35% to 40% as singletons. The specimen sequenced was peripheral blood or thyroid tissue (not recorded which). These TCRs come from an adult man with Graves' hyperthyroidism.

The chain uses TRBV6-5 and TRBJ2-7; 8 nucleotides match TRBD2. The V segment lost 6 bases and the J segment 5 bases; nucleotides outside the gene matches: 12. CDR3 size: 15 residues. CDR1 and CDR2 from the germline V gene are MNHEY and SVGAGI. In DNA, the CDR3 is TGTGCCAGCAGCCGACGCGGGAGCGGGAGTGACGAGCAGTACTTC. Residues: CASSRRGSGSDEQYF.

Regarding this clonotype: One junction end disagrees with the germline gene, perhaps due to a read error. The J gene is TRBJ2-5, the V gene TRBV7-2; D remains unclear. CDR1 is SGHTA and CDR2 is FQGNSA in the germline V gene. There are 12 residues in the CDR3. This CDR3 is CASSLRKETQHF. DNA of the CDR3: TGTGCCAGCAGCTTACGTAAAGAGACCCAGCACTTC.

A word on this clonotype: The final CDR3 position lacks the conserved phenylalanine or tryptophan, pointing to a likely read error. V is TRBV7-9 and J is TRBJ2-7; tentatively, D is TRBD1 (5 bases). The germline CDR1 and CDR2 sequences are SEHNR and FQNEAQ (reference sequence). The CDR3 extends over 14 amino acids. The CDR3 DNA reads TGTGCCAGCAGCGTAGCTAGGACAACCTACGAGCAGTACCTC. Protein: CASSVARTTYEQYL.

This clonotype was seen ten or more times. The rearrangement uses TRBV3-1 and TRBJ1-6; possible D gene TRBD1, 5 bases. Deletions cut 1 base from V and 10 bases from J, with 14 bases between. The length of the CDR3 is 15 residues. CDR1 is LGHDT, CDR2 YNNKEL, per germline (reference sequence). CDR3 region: CASSQAGTARSPLHF. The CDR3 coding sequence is TGTGCCAGCAGCCAAGCCGGGACGGCCAGATCACCCCTCCACTTT.

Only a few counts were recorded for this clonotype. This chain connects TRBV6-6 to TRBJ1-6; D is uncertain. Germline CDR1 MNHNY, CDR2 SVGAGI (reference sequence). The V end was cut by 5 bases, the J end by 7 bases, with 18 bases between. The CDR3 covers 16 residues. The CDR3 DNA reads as TGTGCCAGCAGTGAATTGGCGGGTCCCGGGAATTCACCCCTCCACTTT. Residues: CASSELAGPGNSPLHF.

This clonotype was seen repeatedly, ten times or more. This CDR3 reads CSVVGRAGEKLFF. In DNA form, the CDR3 reads TGCAGCGTTGTGGGCAGAGCGGGTGAAAAACTGTTTTTT. The genes are TRBV29-1 and TRBJ1-4; D call uncertain. V lost 4 bases and J lost 7, with 13 bases in between. The CDR3 loop spans 13 amino acids. The V gene's germline CDR1 is SQVTM and CDR2 ANQGSEA. Filled out from reference TRBV29-1 and TRBJ1-4, the complete variable domain reads SAVISQKPSRDICQRGTSLTIQCQVDSQVTMMFWYRQQPGQSLTLIATANQGSEATYESGFVIDKFPISRPNLTFSTLTVSNMSPEDSSIYLCSVVGRAGEKLFFGSGTQLSVL.

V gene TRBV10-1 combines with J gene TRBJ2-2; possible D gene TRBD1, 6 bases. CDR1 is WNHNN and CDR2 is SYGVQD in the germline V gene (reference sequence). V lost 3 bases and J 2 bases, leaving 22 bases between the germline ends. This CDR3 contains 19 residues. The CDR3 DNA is TGCGCCAGCAGTGATCCTGGGGGCGATTCCATACAAAACACCGGGGAGCTGTTTTTT. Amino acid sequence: CASSDPGGDSIQNTGELFF.

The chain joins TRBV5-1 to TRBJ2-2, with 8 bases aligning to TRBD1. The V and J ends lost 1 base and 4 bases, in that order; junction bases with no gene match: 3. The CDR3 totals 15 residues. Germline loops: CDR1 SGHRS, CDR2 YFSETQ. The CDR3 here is CASSLYRGTTGELFF. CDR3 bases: TGCGCCAGCAGCTTGTACAGGGGGACCACCGGGGAGCTGTTTTTT.

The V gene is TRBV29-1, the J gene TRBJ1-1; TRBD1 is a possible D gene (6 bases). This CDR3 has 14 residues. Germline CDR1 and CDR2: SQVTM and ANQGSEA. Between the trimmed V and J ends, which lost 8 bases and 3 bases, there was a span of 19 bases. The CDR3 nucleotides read TGCAGCTATAAGCAGGGGAGGTCGGACACTGAAGCTTTCTTT. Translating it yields CSYKQGRSDTEAFF.

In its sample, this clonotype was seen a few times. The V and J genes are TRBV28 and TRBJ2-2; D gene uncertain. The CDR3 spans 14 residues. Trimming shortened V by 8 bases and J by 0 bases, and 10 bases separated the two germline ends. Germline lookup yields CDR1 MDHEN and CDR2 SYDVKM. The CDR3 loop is CASAPLSNTGELFF. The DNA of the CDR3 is TGTGCCAGCGCCCCTCTATCGAACACCGGGGAGCTGTTTTTT.

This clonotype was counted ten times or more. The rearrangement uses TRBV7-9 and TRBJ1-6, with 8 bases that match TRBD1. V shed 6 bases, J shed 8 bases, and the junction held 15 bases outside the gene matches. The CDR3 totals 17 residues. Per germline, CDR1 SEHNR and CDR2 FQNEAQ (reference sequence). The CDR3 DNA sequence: TGTGCCAGCAGGGTCGGGACAGGTCTCCTTTGGGATTCACCCCTCCACTTT. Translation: CASRVGTGLLWDSPLHF. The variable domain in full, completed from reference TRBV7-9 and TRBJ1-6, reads DTGVSQNPRHKITKRGQNVTFRCDPISEHNRLYWYRQTLGQGPEFLTYFQNEAQLEKSRLLSDRFSAERPKGSFSTLEIQRTEQGDSAMYLCASRVGTGLLWDSPLHFGNGTRLTVT.

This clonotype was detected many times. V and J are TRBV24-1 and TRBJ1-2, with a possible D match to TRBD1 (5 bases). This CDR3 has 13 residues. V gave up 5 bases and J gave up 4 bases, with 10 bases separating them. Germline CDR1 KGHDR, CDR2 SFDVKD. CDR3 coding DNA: TGTGCCACCAGTGGCAGGGACGGCTATGGCTACACCTTC. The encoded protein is CATSGRDGYGYTF.

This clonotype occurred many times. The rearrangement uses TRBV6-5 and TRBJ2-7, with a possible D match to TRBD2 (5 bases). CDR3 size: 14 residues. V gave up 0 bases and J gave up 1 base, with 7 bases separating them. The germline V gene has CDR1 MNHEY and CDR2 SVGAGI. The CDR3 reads CASSYSGGSYEQYF. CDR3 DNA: TGTGCCAGCAGTTACTCTGGCGGGTCCTACGAGCAGTACTTC.

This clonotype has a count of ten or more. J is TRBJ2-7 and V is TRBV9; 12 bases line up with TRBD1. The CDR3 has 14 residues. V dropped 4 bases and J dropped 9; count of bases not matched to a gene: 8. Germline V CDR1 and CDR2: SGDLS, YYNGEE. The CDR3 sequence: CASSLYPGQGAQYF. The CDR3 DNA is TGTGCCAGCAGCCTCTACCCGGGACAGGGGGCGCAGTACTTC.

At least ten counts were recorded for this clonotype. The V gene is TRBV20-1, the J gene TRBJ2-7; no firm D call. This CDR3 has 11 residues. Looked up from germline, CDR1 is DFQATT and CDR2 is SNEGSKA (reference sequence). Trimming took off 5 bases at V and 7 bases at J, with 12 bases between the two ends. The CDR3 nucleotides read TGCAGTGCTTCCCCCCTTTGGGAGCAGTACTTC. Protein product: CSASPLWEQYF.

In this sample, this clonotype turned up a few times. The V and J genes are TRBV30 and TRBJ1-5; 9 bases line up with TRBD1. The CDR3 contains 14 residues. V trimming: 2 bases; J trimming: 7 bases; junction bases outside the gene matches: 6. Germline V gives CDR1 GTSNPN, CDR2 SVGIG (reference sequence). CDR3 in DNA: TGTGCCTGGAGTTCCCTGACAGGGGGACAGCCCCAGCATTTT. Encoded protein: CAWSSLTGGQPQHF. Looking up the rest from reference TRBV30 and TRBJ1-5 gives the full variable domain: SQTIHQWPATLVQPVGSPLSLECTVEGTSNPNLYWYRQAAGRGLQLLFYSVGIGQISSEVPQNLSASRPQDRQFILSSKKLLLSDSGFYLCAWSSLTGGQPQHFGDGTRLSIL.

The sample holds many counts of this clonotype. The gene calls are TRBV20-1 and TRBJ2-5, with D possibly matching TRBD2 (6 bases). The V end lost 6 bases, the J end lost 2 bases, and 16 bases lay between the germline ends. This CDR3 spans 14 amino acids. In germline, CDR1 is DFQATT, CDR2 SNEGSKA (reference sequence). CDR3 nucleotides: TGCAGTGCGCCGAAGGGGACTCGTCAAGAGACCCAGTACTTC. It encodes CSAPKGTRQETQYF.

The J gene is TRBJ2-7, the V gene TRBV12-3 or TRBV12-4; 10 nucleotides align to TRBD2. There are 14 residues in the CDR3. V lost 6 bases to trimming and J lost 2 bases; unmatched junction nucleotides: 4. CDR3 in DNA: TGTGCCAGCAGCCAAGCGGGAGGGCCCTACGAGCAGTACTTC. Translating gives CASSQAGGPYEQYF.

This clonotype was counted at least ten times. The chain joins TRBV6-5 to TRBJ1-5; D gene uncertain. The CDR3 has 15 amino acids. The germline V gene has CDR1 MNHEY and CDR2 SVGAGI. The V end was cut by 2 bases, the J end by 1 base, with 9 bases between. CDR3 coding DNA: TGTGCCAGCAGTTACGGTGCAGGCAGCAATCAGCCCCAGCATTTT. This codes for CASSYGAGSNQPQHF.

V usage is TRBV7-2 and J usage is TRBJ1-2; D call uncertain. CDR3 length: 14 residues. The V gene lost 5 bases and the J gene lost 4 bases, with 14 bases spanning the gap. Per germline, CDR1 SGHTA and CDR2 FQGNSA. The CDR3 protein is CASSRGKAIYGYTF. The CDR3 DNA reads TGTGCCAGCAGCCGAGGGAAGGCGATCTATGGCTACACCTTC.

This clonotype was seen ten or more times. The CDR3 nucleotides are TGTGCCAGCAGCTCCCGTATCCCCTCTGGAAACACCATATATTTT. Amino acid sequence: CASSSRIPSGNTIYF. V gene TRBV7-3 combines with J gene TRBJ1-3; D not resolved. The CDR3 length is 15 residues. V lost 4 bases and J lost 0, with 10 bases in between. Germline V CDR1 and CDR2: SGHTA, FQGTGA.

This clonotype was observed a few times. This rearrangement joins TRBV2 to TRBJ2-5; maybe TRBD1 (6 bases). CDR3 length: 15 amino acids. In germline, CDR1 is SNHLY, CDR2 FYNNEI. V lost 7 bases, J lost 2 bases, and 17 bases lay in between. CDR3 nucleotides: TGTGCCAGCAACGTGTGGGCTAGGGGGCAAGAGACCCAGTACTTC. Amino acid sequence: CASNVWARGQETQYF.

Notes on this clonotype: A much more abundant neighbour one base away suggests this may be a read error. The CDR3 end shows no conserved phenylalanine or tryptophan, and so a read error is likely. As DNA, the CDR3 is TGTGCCAGCAGTTACGGTTCACCCCTCCACCTT. Amino acid sequence: CASSYGSPLHL. The V gene is TRBV2, the J gene TRBJ1-6; D call uncertain. The germline gives CDR1 SNHLY, CDR2 FYNNEI. Trimming took 5 bases from V and 9 from J, leaving 5 bases between them. The CDR3 consists of 11 residues.

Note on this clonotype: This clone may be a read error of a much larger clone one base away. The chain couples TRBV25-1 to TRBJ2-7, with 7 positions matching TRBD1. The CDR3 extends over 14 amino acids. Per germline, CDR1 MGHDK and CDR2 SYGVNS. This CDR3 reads CASSQVLQGYEQHF. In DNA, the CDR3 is TGTGCCAGCAGCCAAGTGTTACAGGGGTACGAGCAGCACTTC.

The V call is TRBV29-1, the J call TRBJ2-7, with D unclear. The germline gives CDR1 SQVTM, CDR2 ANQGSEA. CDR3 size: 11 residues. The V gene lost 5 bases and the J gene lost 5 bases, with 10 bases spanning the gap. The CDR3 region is CSVKPGDEQYF. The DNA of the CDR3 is TGCAGCGTTAAGCCTGGGGACGAGCAGTACTTC.